This TCR beta chain was captured by sequencing in a study of vaccination and CD4 T cells after COVID-19. The overall study: Of the convalescent patients, who were SARS-CoV-2 positive by nasal swab PCR, under 10 had mild and one severe disease. General observations from the study: Spike mono-reactivity held for 304 of 307 vaccine-specific clones in convalescent patients. In median terms, SARS-CoV-2-reactive clonotypes went from about 20 to 38, a nonsignificant rise.

Sequence data for DNA of cultured CD4+ T cells were generated by the Oncomine TCR Beta short-read assay. From the PCR reads, TCRdb called clonotypes with MiXCR, one entry per CDR3 protein. Of 9,500 to 14,000 distinct CDR3 sequences in the sample, about 75% were seen once. The CDR3 runs 13 residues. Germline CDR1 SNHLY, CDR2 FYNNEI. Trimming cost V 2 bases and J 2 bases, with 7 bases left between them. The treatment denotes: roughly 10-day PBMC culture with coronavirus spike peptide pools or control peptides (ViraFEST assay). The table lists this clonotype with a few counts. Its matching antigen is unknown.

The V and J genes are TRBV2 and TRBJ2-7; D not resolved. This TCR was sampled from a human donor who had recovered from COVID-19. Sequenced material: CD4+ T cells from blood, cultured in vitro. In DNA form, the CDR3 reads TGTGCCAGCAGTGAATGGCCCGCCTACGAGCAGTACTTC. This gives the protein CASSEWPAYEQYF.